The source of this TCR beta chain is a study of blood T cell repertoires in COVID-19. The wider study: Samples came from the United States, Italy and Spain, spanning acute and convalescent COVID-19. The cDNA or gDNA used as material had been derived from T cells, B-cell-depleted T cells, or PBMCs.

Authors' methods: Amplification of reference gene primers provided the estimated nucleated cell counts. Generated by immunoSEQ multiplex PCR, the TCRdb table keeps only in-frame clones and is missing some. D and trimming come from the DNA, and the V and J calls and clone size come from that table. Counted here are some 130,000 clones, 81% occurring once; the ten biggest clones make up roughly 9%. The CDR3 length is 12 residues. V lost 0 bases to trimming and J lost 11 bases, with 10 bases between them. Germline V gives CDR1 LGHDT, CDR2 YNNKEL (reference sequence). The rearrangement joins TRBV3-1 (or the pseudogene TRBV3-2) to TRBJ1-1; perhaps TRBD1 as D (5 bases). The TCR sequence derives from a woman aged 55-70 years with active or convalescent COVID-19. The material sequenced was peripheral blood. The CDR3 region is CASSQEAGLAFF. The CDR3 bases are TGTGCCAGCAGCCAAGAGGCAGGGCTGGCTTTCTTT.